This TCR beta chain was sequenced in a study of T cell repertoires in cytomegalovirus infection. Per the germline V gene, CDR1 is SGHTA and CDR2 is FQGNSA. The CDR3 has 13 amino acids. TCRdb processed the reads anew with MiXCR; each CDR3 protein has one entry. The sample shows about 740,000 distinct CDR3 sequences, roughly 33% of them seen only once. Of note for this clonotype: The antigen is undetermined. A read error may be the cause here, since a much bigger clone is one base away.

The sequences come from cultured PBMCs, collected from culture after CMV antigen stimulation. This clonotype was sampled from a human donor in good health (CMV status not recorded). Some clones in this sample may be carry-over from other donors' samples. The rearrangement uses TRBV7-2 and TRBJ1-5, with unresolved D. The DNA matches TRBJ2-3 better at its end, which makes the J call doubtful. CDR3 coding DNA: TGTGCCAGCAGCTCGGCGATCAATCAGCCCCAGTATTTT. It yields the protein CASSSAINQPQYF.